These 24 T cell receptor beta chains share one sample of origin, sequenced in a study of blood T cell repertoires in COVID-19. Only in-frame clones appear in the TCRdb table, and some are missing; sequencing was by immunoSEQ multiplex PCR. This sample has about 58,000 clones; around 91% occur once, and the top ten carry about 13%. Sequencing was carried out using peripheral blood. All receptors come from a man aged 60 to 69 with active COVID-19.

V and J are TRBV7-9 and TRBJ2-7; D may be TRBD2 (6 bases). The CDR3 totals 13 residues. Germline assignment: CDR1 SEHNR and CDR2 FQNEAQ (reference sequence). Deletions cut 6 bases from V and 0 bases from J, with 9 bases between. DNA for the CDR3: TGTGCCAGCAGGGCGGGGAACTCCTACGAGCAGTACTTC. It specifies CASRAGNSYEQYF.

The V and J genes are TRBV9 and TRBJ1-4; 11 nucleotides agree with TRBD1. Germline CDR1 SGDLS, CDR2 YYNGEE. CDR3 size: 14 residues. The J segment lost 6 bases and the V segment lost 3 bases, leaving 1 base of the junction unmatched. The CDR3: CASSAGQGDEKLFF. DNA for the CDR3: TGTGCCAGCAGCGCGGGACAGGGGGATGAAAAACTGTTTTTT.

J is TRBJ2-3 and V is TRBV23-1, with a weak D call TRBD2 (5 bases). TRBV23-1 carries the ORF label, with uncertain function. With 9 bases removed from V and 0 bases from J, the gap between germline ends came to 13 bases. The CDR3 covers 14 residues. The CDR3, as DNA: TGCGCCAGGGAGGCGAGTTTTAGCACAGATACGCAGTATTTT. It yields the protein CAREASFSTDTQYF.

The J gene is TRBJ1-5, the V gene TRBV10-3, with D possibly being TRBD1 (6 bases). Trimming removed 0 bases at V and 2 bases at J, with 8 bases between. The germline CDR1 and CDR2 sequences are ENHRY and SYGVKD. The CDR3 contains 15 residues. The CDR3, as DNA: TGTGCCATCAGTGAGTCTCCAGGGGGCAATCAGCCCCAGCATTTT. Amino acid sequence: CAISESPGGNQPQHF.

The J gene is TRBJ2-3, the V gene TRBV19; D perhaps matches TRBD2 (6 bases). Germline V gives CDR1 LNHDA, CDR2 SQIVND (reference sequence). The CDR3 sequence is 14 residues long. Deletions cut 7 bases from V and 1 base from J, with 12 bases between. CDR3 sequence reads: CASNRGERTDTQYF. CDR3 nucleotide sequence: TGTGCCAGTAACCGCGGGGAACGCACAGATACGCAGTATTTT. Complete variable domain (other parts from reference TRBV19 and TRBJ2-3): DGGITQSPKYLFRKEGQNVTLSCEQNLNHDAMYWYRQDPGQGLRLIYYSQIVNDFQKGDIAEGYSVSREKKESFPLTVTSAQKNPTAFYLCASNRGERTDTQYFGPGTRLTVL.

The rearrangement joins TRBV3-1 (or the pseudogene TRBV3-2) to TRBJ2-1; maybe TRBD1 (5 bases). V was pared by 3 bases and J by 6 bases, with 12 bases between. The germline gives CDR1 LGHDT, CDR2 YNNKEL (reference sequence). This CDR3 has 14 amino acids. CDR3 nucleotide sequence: TGTGCCAGCAGCCAGGCAGGGATCAGCAATGAGCAGTTCTTC. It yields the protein CASSQAGISNEQFF.

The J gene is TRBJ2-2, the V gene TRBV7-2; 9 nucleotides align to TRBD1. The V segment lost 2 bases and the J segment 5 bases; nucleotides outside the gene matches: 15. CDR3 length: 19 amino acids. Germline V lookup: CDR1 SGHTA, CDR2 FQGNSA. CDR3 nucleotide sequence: TGTGCCAGCAGCTTATTTGTAGCAGGACAGGGGAGCGGGACCGGGGAGCTGTTTTTT. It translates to CASSLFVAGQGSGTGELFF.

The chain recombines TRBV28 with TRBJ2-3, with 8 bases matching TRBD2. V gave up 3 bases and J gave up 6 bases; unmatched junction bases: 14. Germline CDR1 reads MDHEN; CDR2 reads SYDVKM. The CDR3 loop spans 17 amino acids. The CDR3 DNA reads TGTGCCAGCAGTTTGGGGGGACGGGGGGGCCCCCCCGATACGCAGTATTTT. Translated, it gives CASSLGGRGGPPDTQYF.

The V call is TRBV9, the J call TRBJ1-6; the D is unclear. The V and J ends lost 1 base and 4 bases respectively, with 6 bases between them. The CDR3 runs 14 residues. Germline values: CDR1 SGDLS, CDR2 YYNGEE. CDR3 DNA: TGTGCCAGCAGCGTAAGAGAGTATAATTCACCCCTCCACTTT. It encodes CASSVREYNSPLHF.

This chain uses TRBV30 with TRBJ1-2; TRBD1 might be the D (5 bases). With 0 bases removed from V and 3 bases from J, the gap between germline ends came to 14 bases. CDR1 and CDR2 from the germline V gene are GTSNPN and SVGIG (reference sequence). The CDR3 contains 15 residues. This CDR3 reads CAWSVLWQGDYGYTF. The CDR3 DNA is TGTGCCTGGAGTGTACTCTGGCAGGGCGACTATGGCTACACCTTC.

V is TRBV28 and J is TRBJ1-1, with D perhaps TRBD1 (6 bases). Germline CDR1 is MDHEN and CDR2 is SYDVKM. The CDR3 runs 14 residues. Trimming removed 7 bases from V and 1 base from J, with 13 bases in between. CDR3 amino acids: CASTLWTANTEAFF. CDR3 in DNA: TGTGCCAGCACCCTTTGGACAGCGAACACTGAAGCTTTCTTT.

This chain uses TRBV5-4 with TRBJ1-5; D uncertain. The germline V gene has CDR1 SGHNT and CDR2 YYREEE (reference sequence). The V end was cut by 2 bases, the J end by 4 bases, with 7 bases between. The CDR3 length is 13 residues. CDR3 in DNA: TGTGCCAGCAGCTTTGAGTTGAATCAGCCCCAGCATTTT. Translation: CASSFELNQPQHF.

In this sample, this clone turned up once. CDR3 region: CASSRDRGSYEQYF. The CDR3 region has the DNA TGTGCCAGCAGCCGGGACAGAGGTTCCTACGAGCAGTACTTC. J is TRBJ2-7 and V is TRBV6-5; 7 bases match TRBD1. This CDR3 has 14 residues. Trimming took 6 bases from V and 1 from J; bases not matched to a gene: 6. The germline V gene has CDR1 MNHEY and CDR2 SVGAGI.

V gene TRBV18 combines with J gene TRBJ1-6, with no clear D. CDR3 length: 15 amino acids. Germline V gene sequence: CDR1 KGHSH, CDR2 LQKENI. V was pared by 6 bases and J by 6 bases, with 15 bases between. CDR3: CASSPAVLGNSPLHF. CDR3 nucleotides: TGTGCCAGCTCTCCCGCGGTTCTCGGTAATTCACCCCTCCACTTT.

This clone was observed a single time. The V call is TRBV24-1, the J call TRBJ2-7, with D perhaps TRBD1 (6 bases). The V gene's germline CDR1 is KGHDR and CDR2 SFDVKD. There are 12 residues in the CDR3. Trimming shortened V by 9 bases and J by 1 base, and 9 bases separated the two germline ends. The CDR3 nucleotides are TGTGCCACCGAAGGACAGTCCTACGAGCAGTACTTC. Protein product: CATEGQSYEQYF.

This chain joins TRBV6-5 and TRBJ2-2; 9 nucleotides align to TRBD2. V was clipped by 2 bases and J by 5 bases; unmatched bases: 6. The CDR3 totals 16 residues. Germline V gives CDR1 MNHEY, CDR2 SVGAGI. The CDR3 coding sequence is TGTGCCAGCAGTTACCGGAGGAGCGGGAGGACCGGGGAGCTGTTTTTT. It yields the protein CASSYRRSGRTGELFF.

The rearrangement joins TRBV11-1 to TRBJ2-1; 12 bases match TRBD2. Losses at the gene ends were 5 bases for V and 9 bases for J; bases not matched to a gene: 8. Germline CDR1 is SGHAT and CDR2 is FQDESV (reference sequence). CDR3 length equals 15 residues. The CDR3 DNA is TGTGCCAGCAGCACCGGACTAGCGGGAAAGGGTGAGCAGTTCTTC. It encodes CASSTGLAGKGEQFF.

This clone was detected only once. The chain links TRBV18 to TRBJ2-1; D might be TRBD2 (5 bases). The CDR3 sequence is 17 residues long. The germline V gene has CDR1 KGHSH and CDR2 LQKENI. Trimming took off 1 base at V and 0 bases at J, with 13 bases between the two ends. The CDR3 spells CASSPLRVRSSYNEQFF. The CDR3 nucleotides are TGTGCCAGCTCACCACTGCGGGTACGTAGCTCCTACAATGAGCAGTTCTTC.

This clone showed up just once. DNA for the CDR3: TGTGCCAGCAGCTTGGTACAGAGACAGGGGGCCCACGAGCAGTACTTC. It yields the protein CASSLVQRQGAHEQYF. This chain uses TRBV5-4 with TRBJ2-7, with 10 bases identical to TRBD1. Germline-derived CDR1 and CDR2 are SGHNT and YYREEE (reference sequence). The CDR3 length is 16 residues. V lost 0 bases and J lost 5; bases outside the gene matches: 8.

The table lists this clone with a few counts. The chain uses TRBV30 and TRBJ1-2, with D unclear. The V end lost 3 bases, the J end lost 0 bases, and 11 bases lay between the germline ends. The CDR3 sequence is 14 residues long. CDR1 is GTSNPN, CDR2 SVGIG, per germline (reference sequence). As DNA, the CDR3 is TGTGCCTGGAGCCCTTCCCACTCTAACTATGGCTACACCTTC. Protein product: CAWSPSHSNYGYTF.

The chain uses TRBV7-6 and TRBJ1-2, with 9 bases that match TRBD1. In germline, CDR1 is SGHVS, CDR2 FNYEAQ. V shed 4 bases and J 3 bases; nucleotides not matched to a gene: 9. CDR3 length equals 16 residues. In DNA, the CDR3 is TGTGCCAGCAGCTGGGGTGGACAGGGGAATGACTATGGCTACACCTTC. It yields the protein CASSWGGQGNDYGYTF.

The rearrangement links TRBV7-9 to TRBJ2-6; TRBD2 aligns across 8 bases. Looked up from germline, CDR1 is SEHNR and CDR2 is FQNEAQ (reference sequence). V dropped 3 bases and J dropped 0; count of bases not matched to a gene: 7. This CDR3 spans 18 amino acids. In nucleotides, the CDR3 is TGTGCCAGCAGCTTTGGGCGGGGGGCTCTCTCTGGGGCCAACGTCCTGACTTTC. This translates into CASSFGRGALSGANVLTF. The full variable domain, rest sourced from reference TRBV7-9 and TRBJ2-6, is DTGVSQNPRHKITKRGQNVTFRCDPISEHNRLYWYRQTLGQGPEFLTYFQNEAQLEKSRLLSDRFSAERPKGSFSTLEIQRTEQGDSAMYLCASSFGRGALSGANVLTFGAGSRLTVL.

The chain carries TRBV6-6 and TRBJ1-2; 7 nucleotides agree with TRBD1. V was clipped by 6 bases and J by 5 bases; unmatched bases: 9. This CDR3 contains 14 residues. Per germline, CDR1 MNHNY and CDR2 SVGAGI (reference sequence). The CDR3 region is CASSSQGGRYGYTF. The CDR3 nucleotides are TGTGCCAGCAGCTCCCAGGGGGGAAGGTATGGCTACACCTTC.

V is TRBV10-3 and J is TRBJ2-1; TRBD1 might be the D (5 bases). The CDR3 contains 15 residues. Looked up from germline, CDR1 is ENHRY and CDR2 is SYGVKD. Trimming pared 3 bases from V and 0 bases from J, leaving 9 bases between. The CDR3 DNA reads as TGTGCCATCAGTGAAAGGGGTAGCTCCTACAATGAGCAGTTCTTC. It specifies CAISERGSSYNEQFF.